This T cell receptor (beta chain) was recovered during a study of T cell clonality in common variable immunodeficiency (dated by TCRdb to 2015 to 2017). Overall study results and their limits: Patient heterogeneity within the CVID cohort put limits on correlating repertoire features with clinical complications. According to the authors, finding the cause of the higher clonality in CVID would require sequencing the repertoires of T cell subpopulations. Reportedly, TCRbeta sequences from CVID had fewer deletions and N-nucleotide insertions, and highly modified clones with 13 or more V deletions were absent from CVID. Although equal DNA input was used, an average of about 87,000 unique sequences per sample was obtained for controls, compared with approximately 30,000 for CVID samples. TCRbeta clonality was higher in CVID subjects than in healthy controls (t-test p = 0.018), and the increase was most characteristic of about a third of subjects. Healthy controls shared more TCRbeta clones with each other than CVID subjects shared among themselves (p < 0.0001).

Equivalent amounts of genomic DNA from CVID and control samples were used as sequencing input. For every sample, a 60 bp segment covering the rearranged TCRbeta CDR3 region was amplified and then sequenced. TCRbeta amplification used the immunoSEQ assay, a bias-corrected multiplex PCR with high-throughput sequencing. As for the original processing: Every unique nucleotide sequence was considered a clone and was annotated with V, D and J genes, copy number and frequency. Sequences were labeled productive if in frame, and non-productive if out of frame or containing stop codons. As previously described, clonality was computed from Shannon's entropy. The predicted amino acid sequences of productive clones were used to derive mean CDR3 Kyte-Doolittle hydropathy. Using the R hclust function, scaled V gene usage was clustered hierarchically with Manhattan distance and complete linkage. Sharing of clones by CDR3 amino acid sequence was evaluated by resampling 12 repertoires per group over 100 rounds. The repertoires were searched for around 65 published EBV-specific and roughly 240 published CMV-specific TCRbeta sequences. After two CVID samples that produced fewer than 10,000 sequences were dropped from the analysis, 42 CVID repertoires remained. In TCRdb, the immuneACCESS table is reduced to in-frame sequences with V and J assigned. These tables do not hold every clone; where another copy was compared, an unresolved V gene accounts for under half, and the others remain unexplained. V, J and clone size are those of that table, while D and trimming were read from the DNA. With tens of thousands of clones recorded, this sample contains no clone counted only once. The biggest ten clones account for less than 2% of the sample.

This clone was observed many times. Its antigen target is currently unknown. The missing CDR3 end, 3 residues past where the read stops, is filled in from the germline J gene. Predominantly Caucasian heritage was noted among both the CVID patients and the healthy controls. Heparinized peripheral whole blood samples of about 4.5 to 8.5 ml were collected from each donor. Genomic DNA from adults with common variable immune deficiency (CVID) and from healthy adult controls was used for sequencing of TCRbeta CDR3 repertoires. There were about 22 healthy adult volunteers in the control group (approximately 12 female and 10 male), ranging in age from about 23 to 66 years, with a mean age of almost 35. Diluted blood was density-centrifuged over Hypaque 1077 or Ficoll-Paque to isolate peripheral blood mononuclear cells. Genomic DNA was obtained from unsorted mononuclear cells using either Qiagen column purification or a centrifugation-based method.

According to the germline V gene (reference sequence), CDR1 reads DFQATT and CDR2 reads SNEGSKA. At the junction V is shortened by 4 bases and J by 2 bases; bases outside the gene matches: 7. The CDR3 holds 15 amino acids from the cysteine to the phenylalanine. The 36 bases shown cover part of the CDR3, and their frame starts at base 1. Sequencing input: peripheral blood mononuclear cells. The sequence was obtained from a person aged 18 to 75 in good health. The rearrangement combines TRBV20-1 with TRBJ2-3; 9 junctional bases match TRBD2. CDR3 DNA (partial): TGCAGTGCTAAGGGAGTAGCGGGAGTCACAGATACG. Its coded protein is CSAKGVAGVTDT. The full CDR3 protein reads CSAKGVAGVTDTQYF.